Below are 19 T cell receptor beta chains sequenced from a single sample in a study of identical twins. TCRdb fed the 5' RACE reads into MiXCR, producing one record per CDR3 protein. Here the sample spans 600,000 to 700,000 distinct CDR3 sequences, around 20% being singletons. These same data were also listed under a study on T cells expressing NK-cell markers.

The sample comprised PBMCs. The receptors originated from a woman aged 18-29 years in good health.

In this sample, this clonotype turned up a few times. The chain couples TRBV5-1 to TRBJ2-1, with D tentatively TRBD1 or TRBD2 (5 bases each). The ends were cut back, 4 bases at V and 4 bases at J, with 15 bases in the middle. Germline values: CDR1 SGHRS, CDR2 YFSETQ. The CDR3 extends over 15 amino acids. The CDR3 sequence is CASSPQGWGYNEQFF. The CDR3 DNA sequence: TGCGCCAGCAGCCCCCAGGGCTGGGGGTACAATGAGCAGTTCTTC. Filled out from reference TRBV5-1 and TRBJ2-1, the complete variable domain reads KAGVTQTPRYLIKTRGQQVTLSCSPISGHRSVSWYQQTPGQGLQFLFEYFSETQRNKGNFPGRFSGRQFSNSRSEMNVSTLELGDSALYLCASSPQGWGYNEQFFGPGTRLTVL.

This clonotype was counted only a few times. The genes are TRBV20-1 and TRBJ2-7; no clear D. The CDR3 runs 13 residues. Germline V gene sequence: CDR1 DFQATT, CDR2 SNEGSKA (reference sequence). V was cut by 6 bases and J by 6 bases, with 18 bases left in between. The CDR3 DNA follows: TGCAGTGCGTGGGATCCCCGGGCTTCCGAGCAGTACTTC. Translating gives CSAWDPRASEQYF.

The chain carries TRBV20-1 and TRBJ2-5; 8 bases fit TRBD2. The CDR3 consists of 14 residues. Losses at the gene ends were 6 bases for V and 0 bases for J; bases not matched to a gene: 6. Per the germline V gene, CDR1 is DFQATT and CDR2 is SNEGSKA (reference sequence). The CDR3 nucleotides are TGCAGTGCCAGACTAGCGACATACCAAGAGACCCAGTACTTC. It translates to CSARLATYQETQYF.

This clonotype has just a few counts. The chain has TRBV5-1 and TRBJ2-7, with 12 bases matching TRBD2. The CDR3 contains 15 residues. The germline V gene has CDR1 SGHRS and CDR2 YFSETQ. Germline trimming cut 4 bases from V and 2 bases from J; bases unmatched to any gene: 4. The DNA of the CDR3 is TGCGCCAGCAGCATACTAGCGGGGGGCCCCTACGAGCAGTACTTC. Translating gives CASSILAGGPYEQYF.

The CDR3 DNA follows: TGTGCCAGCAGCGTAGATTCCAGGACTATTGATACGCAGTATTTT. It codes for CASSVDSRTIDTQYF. This chain uses TRBV9 with TRBJ2-3, with D tentatively TRBD2 (6 bases). Germline V gene sequence: CDR1 SGDLS, CDR2 YYNGEE. CDR3 length: 15 residues. V shed 0 bases and J shed 6 bases, with 14 bases lying between them.

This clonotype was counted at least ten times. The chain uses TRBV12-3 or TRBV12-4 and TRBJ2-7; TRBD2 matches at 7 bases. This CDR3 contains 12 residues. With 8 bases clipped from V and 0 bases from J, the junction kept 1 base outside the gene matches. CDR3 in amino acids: CASGTNSYEQYF. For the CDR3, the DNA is TGTGCCAGCGGGACTAACTCCTACGAGCAGTACTTC.

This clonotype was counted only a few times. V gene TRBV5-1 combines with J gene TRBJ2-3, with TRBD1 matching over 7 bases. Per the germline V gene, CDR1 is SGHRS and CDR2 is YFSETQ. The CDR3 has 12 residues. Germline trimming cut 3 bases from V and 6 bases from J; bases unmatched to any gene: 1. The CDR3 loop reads CASSWTGDTQYF. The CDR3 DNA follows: TGCGCCAGCAGCTGGACAGGCGATACGCAGTATTTT.

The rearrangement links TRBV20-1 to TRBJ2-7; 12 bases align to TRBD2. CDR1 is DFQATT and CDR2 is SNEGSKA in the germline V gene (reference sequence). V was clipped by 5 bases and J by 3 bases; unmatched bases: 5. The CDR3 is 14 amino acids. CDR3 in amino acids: CSAPGLAGFYEQYF. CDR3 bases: TGCAGTGCTCCCGGACTAGCGGGATTCTACGAGCAGTACTTC.

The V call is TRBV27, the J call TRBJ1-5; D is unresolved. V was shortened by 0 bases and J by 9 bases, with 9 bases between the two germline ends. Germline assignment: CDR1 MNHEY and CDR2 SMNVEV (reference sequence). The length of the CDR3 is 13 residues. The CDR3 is CASSLSTGWPQHF. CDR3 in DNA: TGTGCCAGCAGTTTATCTACCGGTTGGCCCCAGCATTTT.

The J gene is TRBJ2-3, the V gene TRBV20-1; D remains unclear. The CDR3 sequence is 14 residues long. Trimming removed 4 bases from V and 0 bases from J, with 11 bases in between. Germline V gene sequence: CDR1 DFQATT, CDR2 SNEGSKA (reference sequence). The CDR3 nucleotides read TGCAGTGCTATGGACCGTTCTAGCACAGATACGCAGTATTTT. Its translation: CSAMDRSSTDTQYF.

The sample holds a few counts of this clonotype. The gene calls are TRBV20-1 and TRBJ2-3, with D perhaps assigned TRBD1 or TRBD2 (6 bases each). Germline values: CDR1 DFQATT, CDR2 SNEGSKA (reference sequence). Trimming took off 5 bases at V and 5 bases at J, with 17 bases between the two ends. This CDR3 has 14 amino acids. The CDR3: CSAASGGGGDTQYF. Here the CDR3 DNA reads TGCAGTGCTGCTTCAGGAGGAGGGGGAGATACGCAGTATTTT.

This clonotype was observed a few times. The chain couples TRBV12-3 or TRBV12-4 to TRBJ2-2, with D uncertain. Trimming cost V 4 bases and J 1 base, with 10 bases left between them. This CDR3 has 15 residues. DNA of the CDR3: TGTGCCAGCAGTTATTACAGTGTGAACACCGGGGAGCTGTTTTTT. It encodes CASSYYSVNTGELFF.

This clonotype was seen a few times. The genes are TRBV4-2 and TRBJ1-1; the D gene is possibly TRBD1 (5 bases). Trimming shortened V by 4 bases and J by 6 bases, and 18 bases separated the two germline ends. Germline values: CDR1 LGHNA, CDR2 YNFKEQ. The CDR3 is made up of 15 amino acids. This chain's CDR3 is CASSPGRWGEAEAFF. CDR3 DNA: TGTGCCAGCAGCCCAGGGCGTTGGGGGGAAGCTGAAGCTTTCTTT.

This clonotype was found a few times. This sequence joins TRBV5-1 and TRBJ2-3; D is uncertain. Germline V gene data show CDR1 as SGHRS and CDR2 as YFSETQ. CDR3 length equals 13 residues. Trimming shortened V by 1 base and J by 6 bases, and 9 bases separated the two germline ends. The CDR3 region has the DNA TGCGCCAGCAGCTTGCGGGCCTGGGATACGCAGTATTTT. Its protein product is CASSLRAWDTQYF.

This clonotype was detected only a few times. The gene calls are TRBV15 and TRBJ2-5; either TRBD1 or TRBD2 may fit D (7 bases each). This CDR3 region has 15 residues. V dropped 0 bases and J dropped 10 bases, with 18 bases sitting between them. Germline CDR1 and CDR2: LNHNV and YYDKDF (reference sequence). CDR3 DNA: TGTGCCACCAGCAGAGATCGGGGGGCAGGGGGTGTCCAGTACTTC. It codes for CATSRDRGAGGVQYF.

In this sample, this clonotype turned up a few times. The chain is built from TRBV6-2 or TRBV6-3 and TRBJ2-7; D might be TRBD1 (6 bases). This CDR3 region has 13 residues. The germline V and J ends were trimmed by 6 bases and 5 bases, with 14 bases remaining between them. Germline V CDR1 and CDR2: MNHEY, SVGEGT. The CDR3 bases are TGTGCCAGCAGCGCAGGGGCGACCCACGAGCAGTACTTC. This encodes CASSAGATHEQYF.

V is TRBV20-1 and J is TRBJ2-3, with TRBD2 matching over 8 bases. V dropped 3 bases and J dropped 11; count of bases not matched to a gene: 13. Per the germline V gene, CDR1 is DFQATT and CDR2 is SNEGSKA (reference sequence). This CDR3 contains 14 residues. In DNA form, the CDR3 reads TGCAGTGCTAGTGGGCGGGAGGACCGTATCGGGCAGTATTTT. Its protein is CSASGREDRIGQYF.

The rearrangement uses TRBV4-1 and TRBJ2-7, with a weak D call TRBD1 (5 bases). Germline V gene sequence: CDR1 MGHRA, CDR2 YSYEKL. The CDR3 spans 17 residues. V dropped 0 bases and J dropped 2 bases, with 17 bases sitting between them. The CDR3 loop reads CASSQEGVGDSTYEQYF. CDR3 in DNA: TGCGCCAGCAGCCAAGAAGGTGTCGGAGACAGTACCTACGAGCAGTACTTC.

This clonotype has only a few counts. The CDR3, as DNA: TGTGCCAGCAGCCCACCGGGCCACGGGCCCACAGATACGCAGTATTTT. Translation gives CASSPPGHGPTDTQYF. The genes are TRBV7-3 and TRBJ2-3; D remains ambiguous. CDR3 size: 16 residues. Germline CDR1 reads SGHTA; CDR2 reads FQGTGA. Trimming removed 5 bases at V and 2 bases at J, with 17 bases between.